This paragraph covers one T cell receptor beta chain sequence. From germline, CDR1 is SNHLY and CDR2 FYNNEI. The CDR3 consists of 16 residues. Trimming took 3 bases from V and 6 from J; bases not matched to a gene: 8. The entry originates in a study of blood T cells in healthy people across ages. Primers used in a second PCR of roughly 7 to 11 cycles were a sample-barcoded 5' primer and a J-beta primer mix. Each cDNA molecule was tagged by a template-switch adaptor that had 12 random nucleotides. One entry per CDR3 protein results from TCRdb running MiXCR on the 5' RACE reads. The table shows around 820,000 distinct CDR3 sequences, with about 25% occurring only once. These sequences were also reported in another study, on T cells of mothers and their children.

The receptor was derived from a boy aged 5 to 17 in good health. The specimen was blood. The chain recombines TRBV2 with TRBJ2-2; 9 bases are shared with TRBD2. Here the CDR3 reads CASSDGGLAGPGELFF. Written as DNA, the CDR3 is TGTGCCAGCAGTGACGGGGGGCTAGCGGGGCCCGGGGAGCTGTTTTTT.